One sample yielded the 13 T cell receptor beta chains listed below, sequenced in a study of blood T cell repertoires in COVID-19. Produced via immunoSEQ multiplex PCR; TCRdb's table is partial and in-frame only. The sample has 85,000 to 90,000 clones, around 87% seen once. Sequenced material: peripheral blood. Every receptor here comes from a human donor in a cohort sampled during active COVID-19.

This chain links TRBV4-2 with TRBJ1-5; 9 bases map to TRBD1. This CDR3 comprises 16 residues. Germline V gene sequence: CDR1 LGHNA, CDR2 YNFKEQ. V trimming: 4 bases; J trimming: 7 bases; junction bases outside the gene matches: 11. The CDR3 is CASSRVPGQGGQPQHF. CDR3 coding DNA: TGTGCCAGCAGCCGGGTTCCGGGACAGGGTGGACAGCCCCAGCATTTT.

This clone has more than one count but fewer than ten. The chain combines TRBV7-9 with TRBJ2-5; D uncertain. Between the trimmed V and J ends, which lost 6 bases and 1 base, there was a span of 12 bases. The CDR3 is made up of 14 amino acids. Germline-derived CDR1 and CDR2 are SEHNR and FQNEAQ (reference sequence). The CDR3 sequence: CASSFSVSQETQYF. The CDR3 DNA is TGTGCCAGCAGTTTCTCGGTTTCCCAAGAGACCCAGTACTTC.

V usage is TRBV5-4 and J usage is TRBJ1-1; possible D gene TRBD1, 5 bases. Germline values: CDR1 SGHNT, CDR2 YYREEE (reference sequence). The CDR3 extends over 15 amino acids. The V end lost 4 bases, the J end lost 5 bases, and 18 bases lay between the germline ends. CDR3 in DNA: TGTGCCAGCAGCCCCACCACAGGCCAAACGACTGAAGCTTTCTTT. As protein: CASSPTTGQTTEAFF.

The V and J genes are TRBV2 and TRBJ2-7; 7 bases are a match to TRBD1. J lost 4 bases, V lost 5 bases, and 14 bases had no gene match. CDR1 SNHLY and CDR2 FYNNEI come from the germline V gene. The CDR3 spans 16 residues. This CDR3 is CASSPQIGTAPYEQYF. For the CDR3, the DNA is TGTGCCAGCAGTCCACAAATAGGGACAGCACCGTACGAGCAGTACTTC. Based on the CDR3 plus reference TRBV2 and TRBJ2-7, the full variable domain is EPEVTQTPSHQVTQMGQEVILRCVPISNHLYFYWYRQILGQKVEFLVSFYNNEISEKSEIFDDQFSVERPDGSNFTLKIRSTKLEDSAMYFCASSPQIGTAPYEQYFGPGTRLTVT.

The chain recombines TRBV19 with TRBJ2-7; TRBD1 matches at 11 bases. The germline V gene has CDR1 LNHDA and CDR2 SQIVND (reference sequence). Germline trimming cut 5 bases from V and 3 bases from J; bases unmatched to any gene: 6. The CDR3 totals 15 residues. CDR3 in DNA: TGTGCCAGTAGTCCCCGGACAGGGGGCCTCTACGAGCAGTACTTC. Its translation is CASSPRTGGLYEQYF.

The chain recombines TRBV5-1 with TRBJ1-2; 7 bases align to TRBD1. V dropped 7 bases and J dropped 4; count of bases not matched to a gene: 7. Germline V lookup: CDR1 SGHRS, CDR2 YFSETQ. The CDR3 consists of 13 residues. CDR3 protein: CASGPGGGYGYTF. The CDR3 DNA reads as TGCGCCAGCGGACCAGGGGGTGGCTATGGCTACACCTTC.

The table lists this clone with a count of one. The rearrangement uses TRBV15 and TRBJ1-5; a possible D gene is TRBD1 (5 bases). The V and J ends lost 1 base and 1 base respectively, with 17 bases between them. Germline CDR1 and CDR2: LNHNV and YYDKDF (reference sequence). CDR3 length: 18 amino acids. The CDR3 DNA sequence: TGTGCCACCAGCAGAGCTCCATGGGGGGGGGAAAGCAATCAGCCCCAGCATTTT. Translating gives CATSRAPWGGESNQPQHF.

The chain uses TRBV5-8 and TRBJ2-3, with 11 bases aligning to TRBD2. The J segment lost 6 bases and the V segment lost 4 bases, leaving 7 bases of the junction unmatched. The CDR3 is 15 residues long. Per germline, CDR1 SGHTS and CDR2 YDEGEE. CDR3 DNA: TGTGCCAGCAGCCTGACTAGCGGGACCCCCGATACGCAGTATTTT. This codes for CASSLTSGTPDTQYF.

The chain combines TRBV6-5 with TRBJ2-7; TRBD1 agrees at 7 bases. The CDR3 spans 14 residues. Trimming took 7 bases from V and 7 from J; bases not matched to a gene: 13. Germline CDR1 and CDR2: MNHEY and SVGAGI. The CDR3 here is CASTQTRGPGEQYF. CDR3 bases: TGTGCCAGCACTCAAACAAGGGGGCCAGGGGAGCAGTACTTC.

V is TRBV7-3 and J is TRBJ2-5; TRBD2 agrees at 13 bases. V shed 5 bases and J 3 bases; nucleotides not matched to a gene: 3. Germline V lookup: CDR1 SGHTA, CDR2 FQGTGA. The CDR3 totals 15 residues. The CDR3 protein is CASSPGLAGEETQYF. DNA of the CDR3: TGTGCCAGCAGCCCAGGACTAGCGGGAGAAGAGACCCAGTACTTC.

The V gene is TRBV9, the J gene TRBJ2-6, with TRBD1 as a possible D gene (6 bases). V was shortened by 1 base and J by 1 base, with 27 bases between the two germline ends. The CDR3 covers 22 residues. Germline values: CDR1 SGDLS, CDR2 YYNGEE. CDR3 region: CASSVTGPSPIQSISGANVLTF. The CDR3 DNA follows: TGTGCCAGCAGCGTAACAGGGCCCTCCCCTATTCAGTCTATTTCTGGGGCCAACGTCCTGACTTTC. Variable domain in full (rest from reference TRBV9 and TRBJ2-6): DSGVTQTPKHLITATGQRVTLRCSPRSGDLSVYWYQQSLDQGLQFLIQYYNGEERAKGNILERFSAQQFPDLHSELNLSSLELGDSALYFCASSVTGPSPIQSISGANVLTFGAGSRLTVL.

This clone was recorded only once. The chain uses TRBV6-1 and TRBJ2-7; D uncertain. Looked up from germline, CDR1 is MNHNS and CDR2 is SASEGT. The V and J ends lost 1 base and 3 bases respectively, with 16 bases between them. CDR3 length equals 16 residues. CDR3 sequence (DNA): TGTGCCAGCAGTGAAGGCACTACGCCCACTCTCTACGAGCAGTACTTC. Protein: CASSEGTTPTLYEQYF.

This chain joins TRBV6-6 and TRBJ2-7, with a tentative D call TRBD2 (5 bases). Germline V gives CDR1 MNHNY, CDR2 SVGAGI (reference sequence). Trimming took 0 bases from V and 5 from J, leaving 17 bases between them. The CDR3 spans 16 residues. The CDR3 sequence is CASSYSKLVPFDEQYF. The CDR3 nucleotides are TGTGCCAGCAGTTACTCGAAACTAGTGCCATTCGACGAGCAGTACTTC.